This T cell receptor (beta chain) was observed in a study of cytotoxic CD8 clonotypes in ibrutinib-treated CLL. Overall study findings and caveats: T-cell clonality at baseline went above that of age-matched healthy donors and rose and fell with circulating CD8+ T-cell counts. There were few public clonotypes, and on treatment they contracted or stayed stable. Clonality increased at ibrutinib response, then returned toward baseline at progression.

The table came from immunoSEQ multiplex PCR; TCRdb's copy has only in-frame clones and leaves some out. The sample carries approximately 280,000 clones, approximately 76% recorded once. The length of the CDR3 is 15 residues. The V gene's germline CDR1 is SGHKS and CDR2 YYEKEE (reference sequence). The V segment lost 1 base and the J segment 0 bases; nucleotides outside the gene matches: 2. Concerning this clone: No antigen is known for it.

The chain links TRBV5-5 to TRBJ2-3; TRBD2 agrees at 7 bases. The TCR originated in a human donor with chronic lymphocytic leukemia. The source material was PBMCs, sampled at disease progression, from a patient treated with ibrutinib. This CDR3 reads CASSLFSGSTDTQYF. The CDR3 DNA reads TGTGCCAGCAGCTTGTTTAGCGGGAGCACAGATACGCAGTATTTT.